Listed here are 8 T cell receptor beta chains from one sample, sequenced in a study of blood T cell repertoires in COVID-19. TCRdb's copy holds only in-frame clones and misses some; the assay was immunoSEQ multiplex PCR. Among about 100,000 clones listed, almost 80% were seen once. The sequencing sample was made of peripheral blood. The receptors were sampled from a human donor in a cohort sampled during active COVID-19.

V gene TRBV7-8 combines with J gene TRBJ2-3, with a weak D call TRBD2 (5 bases). Germline values: CDR1 SGHVS, CDR2 FQNEAQ. This CDR3 has 14 residues. The germline V and J ends were trimmed by 5 bases and 0 bases, with 9 bases remaining between them. This CDR3 is CASSPGTSTDTQYF. The CDR3, as DNA: TGTGCCAGCAGCCCGGGAACAAGCACAGATACGCAGTATTTT. The full variable domain, in which reference TRBV7-8 and TRBJ2-3 provide the parts outside the CDR3, is GAGVSQSPRYKVAKRGQDVALRCDPISGHVSLFWYQQALGQGPEFLTYFQNEAQLDKSGLPSDRFFAERPEGSVSTLKIQRTQQEDSAVYLCASSPGTSTDTQYFGPGTRLTVL.

The rearrangement joins TRBV18 to TRBJ1-1, with 8 nucleotides matching TRBD1. Germline trimming cut 3 bases from V and 7 bases from J; bases unmatched to any gene: 4. Per the germline V gene, CDR1 is KGHSH and CDR2 is LQKENI. This CDR3 has 13 amino acids. The DNA of the CDR3 is TGTGCCAGCTCACCGGCGGACAGGGTTGAAGCTTTCTTT. Encoded protein: CASSPADRVEAFF. Using reference TRBV18 and TRBJ1-1 for the parts outside the CDR3, the full variable domain is NAGVMQNPRHLVRRRGQEARLRCSPMKGHSHVYWYRQLPEEGLKFMVYLQKENIIDESGMPKERFSAEFPKEGPSILRIQQVVRGDSAAYFCASSPADRVEAFFGQGTRLTVV.

A single count supports this clone. The chain joins TRBV6-1 to TRBJ2-2, with TRBD2 identical over 11 bases. This CDR3 has 19 residues. The germline gives CDR1 MNHNS, CDR2 SASEGT. V lost 4 bases and J lost 0; bases outside the gene matches: 10. The CDR3 DNA reads as TGTGCCAGCAGTGTGTCGAGGCTAGCGGGGGGCCCGAACACCGGGGAGCTGTTTTTT. Its translation: CASSVSRLAGGPNTGELFF.

The CDR3 coding sequence is TGTGCCAGCAGGGCGGATAATTCACCCCTCCACTTT. Its protein is CASRADNSPLHF. The chain joins TRBV2 to TRBJ1-6; D not certain. The CDR3 sequence is 12 residues long. V lost 6 bases and J lost 5, with 5 bases in between. CDR1 is SNHLY, CDR2 FYNNEI, per germline.

In regard to this clone: Other DNA sequences of this sample code for an identical CDR3. V is TRBV7-9 and J is TRBJ2-1; 10 bases align to TRBD1. This CDR3 is 15 amino acids long. Germline V CDR1 and CDR2: SEHNR, FQNEAQ (reference sequence). V was clipped by 5 bases and J by 7 bases; unmatched bases: 8. In DNA, the CDR3 is TGTGCCAGCAGCCGCGGGACAGGGGCCTTTAATGAGCAGTTCTTC. Its protein is CASSRGTGAFNEQFF.

The genes are TRBV28 and TRBJ1-4; no firm D call. This CDR3 is 12 amino acids long. The germline V gene has CDR1 MDHEN and CDR2 SYDVKM. Deletions cut 7 bases from V and 0 bases from J, with 3 bases between. DNA of the CDR3: TGTGCCAGCACCACAACTAATGAAAAACTGTTTTTT. Its translation: CASTTTNEKLFF.

The rearrangement uses TRBV27 and TRBJ1-1; D might be TRBD1 (6 bases). This CDR3 is built from 14 residues. Looked up from germline, CDR1 is MNHEY and CDR2 is SMNVEV (reference sequence). The V end lost 5 bases, the J end lost 1 base, and 11 bases lay between the germline ends. The CDR3 sequence: CASSPGQPNTEAFF. The CDR3 DNA sequence: TGTGCCAGCAGTCCAGGACAGCCGAACACTGAAGCTTTCTTT.

This chain uses TRBV5-5 with TRBJ2-7; no clear D. The ends were cut back, 3 bases at V and 2 bases at J, with 9 bases in the middle. CDR3 length: 13 amino acids. CDR1 and CDR2 (germline): SGHKS, YYEKEE (reference sequence). The CDR3 here is CASSSRVAYEQYF. The CDR3 DNA sequence: TGTGCCAGCAGCTCCCGGGTCGCCTACGAGCAGTACTTC. Full variable domain (remainder filled in from reference TRBV5-5 and TRBJ2-7): DAGVTQSPTHLIKTRGQQVTLRCSPISGHKSVSWYQQVLGQGPQFIFQYYEKEERGRGNFPDRFSARQFPNYSSELNVNALLLGDSALYLCASSSRVAYEQYFGPGTRLTVT.